This T cell receptor beta chain was retrieved from a study of cytomegalovirus exposure and HLA in healthy donors. About the research overall: An earlier analysis found roughly 110 million unique TCR beta sequences from around 180 million T cells. Study-level findings and limits: Some V segments could not be told apart, so they were left out, TRBV6-2 and TRBV6-3 among them. A highly shared variant cluster was judged a likely technical artifact.

CDR3 length: 13 amino acids. The germline gives CDR1 MNHEY, CDR2 SMNVEV (reference sequence). The V and J ends lost 6 bases and 6 bases, in that order; junction bases with no gene match: 5. As for this clone: Its cognate antigen is unknown.

The PCR used 60 Vbeta and 13 Jbeta primers. The method was immunoSEQ multiplex PCR; TCRdb's version includes in-frame clones alone and lacks a portion of them. Of under 200,000 clones listed, 60% to 80% are singletons. The sequenced material came from PBMCs. The receptor's source is a man aged 25 to 40 in good health and CMV-seropositive. The chain combines TRBV27 with TRBJ2-3; 8 nucleotides align to TRBD1. The CDR3 nucleotides read TGTGCCAGCAGCCCGGACAGGGCCGATACGCAGTATTTT. It codes for CASSPDRADTQYF.